Sequencing of this T cell receptor beta chain was carried out in a study of technical replicates of blood from a few donors. Using immunoSEQ multiplex PCR, the repertoire was profiled, and TCRdb retains in-frame clones only, with some absent. The sample has approximately 75,000 clones; approximately 80% are singletons. In germline, CDR1 is MNHEY, CDR2 SVGAGI. V trimming: 6 bases; J trimming: 6 bases; junction bases outside the gene matches: 6. This CDR3 is 14 amino acids long. The chain links TRBV6-5 to TRBJ1-5; 9 positions match TRBD1. The clonotype was recovered from a human donor in good health. Some clones in this sample may be carry-over from other donors' samples. Sequences were obtained from PBMCs. CDR3 in amino acids: CASSPTGGFQPQHF. In DNA, the CDR3 is TGTGCCAGCAGCCCGACAGGGGGTTTTCAGCCCCAGCATTTT.